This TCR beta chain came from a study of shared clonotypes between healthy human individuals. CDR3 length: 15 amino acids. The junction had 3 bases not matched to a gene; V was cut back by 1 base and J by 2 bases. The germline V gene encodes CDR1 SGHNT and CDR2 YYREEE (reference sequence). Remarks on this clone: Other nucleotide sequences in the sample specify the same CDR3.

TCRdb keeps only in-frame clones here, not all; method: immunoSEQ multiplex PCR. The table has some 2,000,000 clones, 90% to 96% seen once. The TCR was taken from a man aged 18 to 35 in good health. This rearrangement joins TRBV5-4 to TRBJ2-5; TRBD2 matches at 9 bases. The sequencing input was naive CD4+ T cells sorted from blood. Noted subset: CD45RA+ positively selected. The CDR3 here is CASSLLSGGQETQYF. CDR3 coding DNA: TGTGCCAGCAGCTTGCTTAGCGGGGGTCAAGAGACCCAGTACTTC.